This T cell receptor (beta chain) was documented in a study of Ad26.COV2.S vaccination and SARS-CoV-2 variants. Turning to the study itself: Into the muscle, Ad26.COV2.S was dosed once or twice, 56 days apart.

Treatment meaning: roughly 18 received Ad26.COV2.S at low or high dose, single or two shots; a few received placebo; per-sample allocation not given. Each sample was drawn 63 days after the first injection (of vaccine or placebo). Boston hosted the donor, who was an adult aged 18-55 years. The CDR3 is made up of 15 amino acids. The V segment lost 5 bases and the J segment 7 bases; nucleotides outside the gene matches: 11. Looked up from germline, CDR1 is SGHVS and CDR2 is FNYEAQ. Data came from immunoSEQ multiplex PCR; TCRdb stores just in-frame clones and leaves some out. The sample consists of around 250,000 clones, around 87% of them appearing once.

The V gene is TRBV7-6, the J gene TRBJ2-1; 7 bases are a match to TRBD1. The source of this sequence is a person aged 18-65 years who received the Ad26.COV2.S COVID-19 vaccine or a placebo. The sample here was peripheral blood, taken in a trial of Ad26.COV2.S vaccine versus placebo. The CDR3 sequence: CASSPRTGTWNEQFF. In DNA, the CDR3 is TGTGCCAGCAGCCCAAGGACAGGTACTTGGAATGAGCAGTTCTTC.